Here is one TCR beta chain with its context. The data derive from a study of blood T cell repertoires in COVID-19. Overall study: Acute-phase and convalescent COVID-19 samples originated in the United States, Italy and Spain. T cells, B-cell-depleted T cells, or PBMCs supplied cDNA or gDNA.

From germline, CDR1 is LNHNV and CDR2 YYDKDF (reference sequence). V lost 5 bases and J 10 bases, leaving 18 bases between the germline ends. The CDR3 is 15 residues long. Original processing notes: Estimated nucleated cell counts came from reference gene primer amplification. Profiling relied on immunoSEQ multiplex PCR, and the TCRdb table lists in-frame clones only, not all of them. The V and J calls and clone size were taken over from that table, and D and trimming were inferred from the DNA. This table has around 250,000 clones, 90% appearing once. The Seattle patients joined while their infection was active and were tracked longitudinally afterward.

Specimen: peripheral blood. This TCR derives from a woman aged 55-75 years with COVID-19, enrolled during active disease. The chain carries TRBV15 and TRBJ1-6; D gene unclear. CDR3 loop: CATSPPAQRGSPLHF. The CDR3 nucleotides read TGTGCCACCAGCCCACCGGCCCAGCGGGGATCACCCCTCCACTTT.